Sequencing of this T cell receptor beta chain was carried out in a study of Graves' ophthalmopathy and Graves' hyperthyroidism. About the study: Peripheral blood sampling occurred at initial diagnosis, before any treatment.

RNA transcripts served as template for amplifying TCR beta CDR3 sequences. An initial RT-PCR round employing HTBI primers preceded a second-round multiplex PCR. From the multiplex PCR reads, TCRdb called clonotypes with MiXCR, one entry per CDR3 protein. Here the sample spans about 660,000 distinct CDR3 sequences, 35% to 50% being singletons. The CDR3 contains 12 residues. Germline values: CDR1 SGDLS, CDR2 YYNGEE. V was trimmed by 4 bases and J by 3 bases, leaving 7 bases between them. Study findings and constraints: Its predictions of ophthalmopathy progression gave the model 60% to 71% sensitivity and 72% to 75% specificity. Most thyroid clonotypes expanded beyond 0.001 frequency were also found in blood.

At least ten counts were recorded for this clonotype. Its matching antigen is unknown. PBMCs stemmed from approximately 10 ml of fresh peripheral blood. This TCR was recovered from an adult man with Graves' ophthalmopathy. The sequenced material came from peripheral blood. This sequence joins TRBV9 and TRBJ2-5; D is perhaps TRBD2 (5 bases). The CDR3 reads CASSREKETQYF. DNA of the CDR3: TGTGCCAGCAGCCGGGAAAAAGAGACCCAGTACTTC.